Sequencing of this TCR beta chain was carried out in a study of CXCR3-negative and CXCR3-positive naive CD8 T cells. The method, 5' RACE with UMI labels, was used to prepare the TRB cDNA libraries. TCRdb re-called the 5' RACE reads and catalogs CDR3 proteins one per entry, DNA excluded. The sample has several thousand distinct CDR3 sequences. Germline V CDR1 and CDR2: SGHNT, YENEEA. There are 14 residues in the CDR3. Study-level points and caveats: The level of CXCR3 expression partially decreased after cryopreservation; the majority of assays used fresh PBMCs. Memory CD8+ cells showed much lower diversity, while both naive subsets were comparably high.

To note about this clonotype: Its cognate antigen is unknown.

The sequenced sample consisted of naive CXCR3- CD8+ T cells from blood. The subset here: CD45RO-CCR7+CD27+CD95- naive CD8+ T cells lacking CXCR3 (TNR3-). The clonotype comes from a human donor in good health. Some clones in this sample may be carry-over from other donors' samples. This chain uses TRBV11-3 with TRBJ2-7; lacking DNA, the TRBD1 call made by TCRdb goes unchecked. The CDR3 protein is CASSTGGSSYEQYF.